The 14 T cell receptor beta chains listed next were all sequenced from one sample in a study of identical twins' blood T cells. TCRdb passed the 5' RACE reads through MiXCR, listing each CDR3 protein once. The sample includes roughly 380,000 distinct CDR3 sequences, 28% of them seen just once. Sequenced material: PBMCs. All receptors come from a woman between 18 and 55 years old in good health.

In regard to this clonotype: A clone one base away is much larger, so this may be a read error. The gene calls are TRBV12-3 or TRBV12-4 and TRBJ1-2, with TRBD1 as a possible D gene (5 bases). This CDR3 spans 13 amino acids. CDR3 nucleotide sequence: TGTGCCAGCAGTTTGGGGGATAACTATAGCTACACCTTC. Translating it yields CASSLGDNYSYTF.

The J gene is TRBJ1-2, the V gene TRBV4-3; TRBD1 is a possible D gene (5 bases). Between the trimmed V and J ends, which lost 0 bases and 7 bases, there was a span of 9 bases. CDR3 length: 13 amino acids. The germline V gene has CDR1 LGHNA and CDR2 YSLEER. CDR3 loop: CASSQEQDLGYTF. As DNA, the CDR3 is TGCGCCAGCAGCCAAGAACAGGATCTTGGCTACACCTTC.

This clonotype has a handful of counts. One junction end disagrees with the germline gene, perhaps due to a read error. CDR3 DNA sequence: TGTGCCAGCAGCGTAGAGGGCAGGAGCTCTGGAAACACCATACATTTT. This encodes CASSVEGRSSGNTIHF. The chain uses TRBV9 and TRBJ1-3; D remains unclear. From germline, CDR1 is SGDLS and CDR2 YYNGEE. The CDR3 sequence is 16 residues long.

In this sample, this clonotype turned up a few times. The chain has TRBV12-3 or TRBV12-4 and TRBJ2-7; D is perhaps TRBD2 (5 bases). With 3 bases removed from V and 0 bases from J, the gap between germline ends came to 6 bases. The length of the CDR3 is 13 residues. CDR3 sequence: CASSFRGSYEQYF. The CDR3, as DNA: TGTGCCAGCAGTTTTCGGGGCTCCTACGAGCAGTACTTC.

The sample holds a few counts of this clonotype. This chain joins TRBV9 and TRBJ2-3; D gene uncertain. V was trimmed by 3 bases and J by 2 bases, leaving 4 bases between them. Germline loops: CDR1 SGDLS, CDR2 YYNGEE. The CDR3 length is 12 residues. This CDR3 reads CASSGNTDTQYF. The CDR3, as DNA: TGTGCCAGCAGCGGAAACACAGATACGCAGTATTTT.

This clonotype was counted many times. The chain employs TRBV6-5 and TRBJ1-6; 7 nucleotides agree with TRBD1. From germline, CDR1 is MNHEY and CDR2 SVGAGI. The length of the CDR3 is 14 residues. V lost 5 bases and J lost 8; bases outside the gene matches: 6. The CDR3 loop reads CASSKTGNYSPLHF. In nucleotides, the CDR3 is TGTGCCAGCAGTAAGACAGGGAATTATTCACCCCTCCACTTT.

The V call is TRBV5-6, the J call TRBJ1-1, with 9 bases matching TRBD1. This CDR3 region has 14 residues. V lost 3 bases and J lost 5; bases outside the gene matches: 5. Germline loops: CDR1 SGHDT, CDR2 YYEEEE. This CDR3 reads CASSWETGGTEAFF. The CDR3 coding sequence is TGTGCCAGCAGCTGGGAGACAGGGGGTACTGAAGCTTTCTTT.

This chain connects TRBV20-1 to TRBJ2-1; 7 bases fit TRBD2. Germline V gives CDR1 DFQATT, CDR2 SNEGSKA (reference sequence). This CDR3 contains 14 residues. V dropped 6 bases and J dropped 9; count of bases not matched to a gene: 14. CDR3 region: CSAGRAGSGAEQFF. DNA for the CDR3: TGCAGTGCAGGACGAGCGGGATCGGGCGCTGAGCAGTTCTTC.

The chain recombines TRBV18 with TRBJ1-2; weak D call: TRBD1 (5 bases). The CDR3 length is 14 residues. Germline-derived CDR1 and CDR2 are KGHSH and LQKENI. The V end lost 2 bases, the J end lost 8 bases, and 15 bases lay between the germline ends. Here the CDR3 DNA reads TGTGCCAGCTCACCAGAGGCTGGGGGAGACGGCTACACCTTC. The encoded protein is CASSPEAGGDGYTF.

The chain is built from TRBV29-1 and TRBJ1-2; no clear D gene. CDR1 and CDR2 from the germline V gene are SQVTM and ANQGSEA. CDR3 length: 12 residues. The V and J ends lost 6 bases and 0 bases respectively, with 8 bases between them. The CDR3 loop reads CSVIPSNYGYTF. In DNA form, the CDR3 reads TGCAGCGTAATTCCCTCTAACTATGGCTACACCTTC. Filled out from reference TRBV29-1 and TRBJ1-2, the complete variable domain reads SAVISQKPSRDICQRGTSLTIQCQVDSQVTMMFWYRQQPGQSLTLIATANQGSEATYESGFVIDKFPISRPNLTFSTLTVSNMSPEDSSIYLCSVIPSNYGYTFGSGTRLTVV.

The chain combines TRBV5-6 with TRBJ1-2, with D possibly TRBD1 on 6 matching bases. The germline gives CDR1 SGHDT, CDR2 YYEEEE. The CDR3 has 12 amino acids. The V end was cut by 1 base, the J end by 9 bases, with 10 bases between. For the CDR3, the DNA is TGTGCCAGCAGCTTGACAGGGCAACGCTACACCTTC. It translates to CASSLTGQRYTF.

V gene TRBV29-1 combines with J gene TRBJ2-1; D may match TRBD1 or TRBD2 (5 bases each). The CDR3 sequence is 15 residues long. V lost 4 bases and J 1 base, leaving 14 bases between the germline ends. Germline CDR1 reads SQVTM; CDR2 reads ANQGSEA. CDR3 loop: CSVGSGTPSYNEQFF. CDR3 sequence (DNA): TGCAGCGTTGGGTCCGGGACCCCATCCTACAATGAGCAGTTCTTC.

The rearrangement links TRBV12-3 or TRBV12-4 to TRBJ1-1; 7 bases align to TRBD1. The ends lost 6 bases at V and 4 bases at J; junction bases unmatched: 5. CDR3 length: 13 residues. CDR3 DNA sequence: TGTGCCAGCAGGGGGACAGCGGCCACTGAAGCTTTCTTT. Translating it yields CASRGTAATEAFF.

The chain joins TRBV3-1 to TRBJ1-1; D is undetermined. Trimming stripped 1 base from V and 9 bases from J, with 9 bases between. The CDR3 consists of 12 residues. Looked up from germline, CDR1 is LGHDT and CDR2 is YNNKEL (reference sequence). The CDR3 bases are TGTGCCAGCAGCCAAGGGCAGCTCCAAGCTTTCTTT. It translates to CASSQGQLQAFF. Together with reference TRBV3-1 and TRBJ1-1, the CDR3 gives the full variable domain: DTAVSQTPKYLVTQMGNDKSIKCEQNLGHDTMYWYKQDSKKFLKIMFSYNNKELIINETVPNRFSPKSPDKAHLNLHINSLELGDSAVYFCASSQGQLQAFFGQGTRLTVV.